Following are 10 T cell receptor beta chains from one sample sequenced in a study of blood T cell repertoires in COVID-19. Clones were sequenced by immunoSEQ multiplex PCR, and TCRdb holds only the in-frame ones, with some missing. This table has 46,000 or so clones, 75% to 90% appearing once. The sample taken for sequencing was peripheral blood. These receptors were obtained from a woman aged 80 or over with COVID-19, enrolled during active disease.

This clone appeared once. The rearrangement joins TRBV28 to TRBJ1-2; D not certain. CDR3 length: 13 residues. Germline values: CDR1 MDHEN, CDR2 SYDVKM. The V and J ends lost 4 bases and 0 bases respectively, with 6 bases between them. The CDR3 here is CASSSPSNYGYTF. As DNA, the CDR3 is TGTGCCAGCAGTTCTCCCTCTAACTATGGCTACACCTTC.

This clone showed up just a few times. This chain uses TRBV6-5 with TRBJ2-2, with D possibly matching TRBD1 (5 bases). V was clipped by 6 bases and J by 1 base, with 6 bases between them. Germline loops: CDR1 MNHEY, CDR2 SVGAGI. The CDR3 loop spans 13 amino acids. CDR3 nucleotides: TGTGCCAGCAGGGGGCTGAACACCGGGGAGCTGTTTTTT. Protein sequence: CASRGLNTGELFF.

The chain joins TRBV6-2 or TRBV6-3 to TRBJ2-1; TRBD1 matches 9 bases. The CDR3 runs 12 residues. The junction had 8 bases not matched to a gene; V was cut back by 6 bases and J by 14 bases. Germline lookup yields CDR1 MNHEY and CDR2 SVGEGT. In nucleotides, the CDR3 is TGTGCCAGCAGCCGAAGGACAGGGGCTGAGTTCTTC. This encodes CASSRRTGAEFF.

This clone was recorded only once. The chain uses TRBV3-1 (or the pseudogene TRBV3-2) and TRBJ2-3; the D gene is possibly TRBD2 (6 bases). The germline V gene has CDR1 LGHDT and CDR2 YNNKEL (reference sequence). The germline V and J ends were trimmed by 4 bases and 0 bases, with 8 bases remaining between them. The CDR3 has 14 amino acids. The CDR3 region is CASSLGTSTDTQYF. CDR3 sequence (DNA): TGTGCCAGCAGCCTAGGGACTAGCACAGATACGCAGTATTTT.

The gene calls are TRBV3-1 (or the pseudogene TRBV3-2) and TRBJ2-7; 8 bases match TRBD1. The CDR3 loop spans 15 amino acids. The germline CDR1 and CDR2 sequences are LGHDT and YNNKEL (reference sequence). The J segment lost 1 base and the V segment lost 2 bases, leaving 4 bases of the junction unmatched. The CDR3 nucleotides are TGTGCCAGCAGCCAACCGGGACAGGCTTCCTACGAGCAGTACTTC. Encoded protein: CASSQPGQASYEQYF.

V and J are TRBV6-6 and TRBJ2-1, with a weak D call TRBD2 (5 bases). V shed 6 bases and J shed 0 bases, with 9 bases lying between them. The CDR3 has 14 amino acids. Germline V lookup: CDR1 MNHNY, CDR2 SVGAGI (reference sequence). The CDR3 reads CASRAEYSYNEQFF. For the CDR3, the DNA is TGTGCCAGCAGAGCGGAGTACTCCTACAATGAGCAGTTCTTC.

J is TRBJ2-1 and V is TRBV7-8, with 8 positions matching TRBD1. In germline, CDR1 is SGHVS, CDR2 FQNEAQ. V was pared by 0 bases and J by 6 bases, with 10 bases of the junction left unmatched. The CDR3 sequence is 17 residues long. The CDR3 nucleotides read TGTGCCAGCAGCTTAGCTATCGGACAGGGCTTCGCCAATGAGCAGTTCTTC. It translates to CASSLAIGQGFANEQFF.

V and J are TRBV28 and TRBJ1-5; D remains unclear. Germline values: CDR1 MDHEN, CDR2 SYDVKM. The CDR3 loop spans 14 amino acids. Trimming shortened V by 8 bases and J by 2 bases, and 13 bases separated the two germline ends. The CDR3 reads CASRGPLGNQPQHF. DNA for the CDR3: TGTGCCAGCCGCGGCCCGCTTGGCAATCAGCCCCAGCATTTT.

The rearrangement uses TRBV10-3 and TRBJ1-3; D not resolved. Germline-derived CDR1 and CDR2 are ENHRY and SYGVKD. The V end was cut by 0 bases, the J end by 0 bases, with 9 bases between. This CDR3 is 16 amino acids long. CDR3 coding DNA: TGTGCCATCAGTGAGTCCGAGGGCTTCTCTGGAAACACCATATATTTT. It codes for CAISESEGFSGNTIYF.

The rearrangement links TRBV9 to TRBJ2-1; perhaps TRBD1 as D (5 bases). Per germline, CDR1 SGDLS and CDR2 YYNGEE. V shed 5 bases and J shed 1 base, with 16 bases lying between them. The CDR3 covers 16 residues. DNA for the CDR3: TGTGCCAGCAGTGACAGACAAGTAGGTTCCTACAATGAGCAGTTCTTC. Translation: CASSDRQVGSYNEQFF.